One and the same sample provided the 32 T cell receptor beta chains below, sequenced in a study of blood T cells in healthy people across ages. The authors ran a second PCR of 7 to 11 cycles using a sample-barcoded 5' primer and a J-beta primer mix. TCRdb analysed the 5' RACE reads with MiXCR anew, one entry per CDR3 protein. Here the sample spans about 830,000 distinct CDR3 sequences, under 80% being singletons. Sequenced material: blood. These receptors were obtained from a man aged 25-45 years in good health.

This clonotype was recorded many times. The chain couples TRBV7-9 to TRBJ2-3; possible D gene TRBD2, 5 bases. Germline V gene data show CDR1 as SEHNR and CDR2 as FQNEAQ (reference sequence). The CDR3 length is 14 residues. The V end was cut by 2 bases, the J end by 0 bases, with 6 bases between. CDR3 amino acids: CASSLRGSTDTQYF. As DNA, the CDR3 is TGTGCCAGCAGCTTACGGGGAAGCACAGATACGCAGTATTTT.

The table lists this clonotype with a few counts. The chain recombines TRBV4-3 with TRBJ1-5; TRBD1 matches at 7 bases. Per the germline V gene, CDR1 is LGHNA and CDR2 is YSLEER. The junction had 4 bases not matched to a gene; V was cut back by 4 bases and J by 4 bases. The CDR3 runs 14 residues. CDR3 in DNA: TGCGCCAGCAGCCTTATGACAGGGAATCAGCCCCAGCATTTT. This gives the protein CASSLMTGNQPQHF.

This chain uses TRBV4-2 with TRBJ2-5; TRBD2 matches 7 bases. Unmatched junction bases numbered 12, after V lost 4 bases and J lost 7 bases. CDR3 length: 15 amino acids. Germline V CDR1 and CDR2: LGHNA, YNFKEQ. The CDR3 here is CASSRERTSGWTQYF. The CDR3, as DNA: TGTGCCAGCAGCCGGGAACGGACTAGTGGGTGGACCCAGTACTTC.

This clonotype appeared a few times. The J gene is TRBJ2-7, the V gene TRBV6-2 or TRBV6-3; D remains ambiguous. Germline V gene sequence: CDR1 MNHEY, CDR2 SVGEGT. The V end lost 3 bases, the J end lost 5 bases, and 14 bases lay between the germline ends. This CDR3 has 14 amino acids. Here the CDR3 DNA reads TGTGCCAGCAGTTATGCCGAATTAGGAAACGAGCAGTACTTC. As protein: CASSYAELGNEQYF.

The V call is TRBV28, the J call TRBJ2-7; D is perhaps TRBD1 or TRBD2 (6 bases each). Germline CDR1 and CDR2: MDHEN and SYDVKM. V was cut by 5 bases and J by 1 base, with 18 bases left in between. The CDR3 consists of 16 residues. CDR3 in DNA: TGTGCCAGCAGTGCGACAGGAGGGACGTTTTCCTACGAGCAGTACTTC. Encoded protein: CASSATGGTFSYEQYF.

The chain has TRBV4-2 and TRBJ2-7; no clear D. V lost 0 bases, J lost 2 bases, and 11 bases lay in between. This CDR3 is 15 amino acids long. Germline lookup yields CDR1 LGHNA and CDR2 YNFKEQ. DNA of the CDR3: TGTGCCAGCAGCCAAGATCCGGGCACCCCCTACGAGCAGTACTTC. The encoded protein is CASSQDPGTPYEQYF.

V usage is TRBV7-9 and J usage is TRBJ1-2, with D possibly being TRBD1 (6 bases). CDR1 is SEHNR and CDR2 is FQNEAQ in the germline V gene (reference sequence). V lost 2 bases to trimming and J lost 0 bases, with 13 bases between them. The CDR3 spans 16 residues. In DNA, the CDR3 is TGTGCCAGCAGCTTACCGGGGGCCTATCCTAACTATGGCTACACCTTC. Its protein product is CASSLPGAYPNYGYTF.

In its sample, this clonotype was seen a few times. This chain links TRBV7-9 with TRBJ1-4; 7 nucleotides line up with TRBD1. The junction had 9 bases not matched to a gene; V was cut back by 8 bases and J by 6 bases. The CDR3 sequence is 14 residues long. Per germline, CDR1 SEHNR and CDR2 FQNEAQ (reference sequence). The CDR3 bases are TGTGCCAGCGCCACCGGGACAGAACATGAAAAACTGTTTTTT. This encodes CASATGTEHEKLFF.

The chain combines TRBV20-1 with TRBJ1-2, with 7 bases aligning to TRBD1. The ends lost 1 base at V and 6 bases at J; junction bases unmatched: 8. This CDR3 contains 14 residues. Looked up from germline, CDR1 is DFQATT and CDR2 is SNEGSKA (reference sequence). The CDR3: CSARGARQGNGYTF. The CDR3 DNA reads as TGCAGTGCTAGAGGAGCACGACAGGGCAATGGCTACACCTTC.

This chain links TRBV4-3 with TRBJ2-5; TRBD2 is a possible D gene (5 bases). The CDR3 is 15 amino acids. Germline-derived CDR1 and CDR2 are LGHNA and YSLEER. Trimming pared 0 bases from V and 1 base from J, leaving 9 bases between. DNA for the CDR3: TGCGCCAGCAGCCAAGAAGCAAGCGGCCAAGAGACCCAGTACTTC. Its translation: CASSQEASGQETQYF.

The V call is TRBV7-2, the J call TRBJ2-2; D may be TRBD2 (6 bases). Germline loops: CDR1 SGHTA, CDR2 FQGNSA. V lost 8 bases and J lost 1, with 29 bases in between. The CDR3 totals 20 residues. The CDR3 protein is CASRGGGSSAGVRNTGELFF. CDR3 nucleotide sequence: TGTGCCAGCCGGGGAGGAGGATCCAGCGCGGGTGTGAGGAACACCGGGGAGCTGTTTTTT.

The chain carries TRBV6-2 or TRBV6-3 and TRBJ1-6; TRBD1 is a possible D gene (5 bases). The CDR3 has 14 residues. Per the germline V gene, CDR1 is MNHEY and CDR2 is SVGEGT. The V end lost 2 bases, the J end lost 7 bases, and 9 bases lay between the germline ends. CDR3 DNA: TGTGCCAGCAGTTACCCAGGGTCGAATTCACCCCTCCACTTT. Translating it yields CASSYPGSNSPLHF.

The chain is built from TRBV24-1 and TRBJ2-2; 8 positions match TRBD1. Germline V lookup: CDR1 KGHDR, CDR2 SFDVKD. With V trimmed by 6 bases and J by 5 bases, 7 bases remained unmatched. This CDR3 is 15 amino acids long. CDR3 bases: TGTGCCACCAGTCGCGGACAGGGTTTTACCGGGGAGCTGTTTTTT. Residues: CATSRGQGFTGELFF.

This clonotype showed up just a few times. CDR3 sequence: CASSQAAGSYTF. The CDR3 bases are TGTGCCAGCAGCCAAGCGGCTGGGAGCTACACCTTC. V and J are TRBV14 and TRBJ1-2, with D uncertain. Between the trimmed V and J ends, which lost 1 base and 9 bases, there was a span of 9 bases. The CDR3 is 12 residues long. Germline V gene lookup returns CDR1 SGHDN and CDR2 FVKESK.

The gene calls are TRBV10-2 and TRBJ1-2; no reliable D call. Trimming cost V 0 bases and J 4 bases, with 3 bases left between them. The CDR3 extends over 12 amino acids. Germline loops: CDR1 WSHSY, CDR2 SAAADI. This CDR3 is CASSESGYGYTF. The CDR3 DNA reads TGCGCCAGCAGTGAGTCCGGCTATGGCTACACCTTC.

The V gene is TRBV4-3, the J gene TRBJ2-2, with D perhaps matching TRBD1 (5 bases). The V gene lost 0 bases and the J gene lost 6 bases, with 11 bases spanning the gap. The CDR3 runs to 15 residues. Germline CDR1 and CDR2: LGHNA and YSLEER. The CDR3 nucleotides are TGCGCCAGCAGCCAAGATGGGGCAGGAGCCGGGGAGCTGTTTTTT. Protein sequence: CASSQDGAGAGELFF.

The V and J genes are TRBV10-3 and TRBJ2-5, with D tentatively TRBD1 (6 bases). The ends were cut back, 6 bases at V and 3 bases at J, with 11 bases in the middle. The CDR3 covers 13 residues. Germline V lookup: CDR1 ENHRY, CDR2 SYGVKD. The CDR3 region is CAIRTDSEETQYF. CDR3 coding DNA: TGTGCCATCAGGACGGACAGCGAAGAGACCCAGTACTTC.

This rearrangement joins TRBV7-2 to TRBJ1-1, with a tentative D call TRBD1 (6 bases). The CDR3 is 13 residues long. Between the trimmed V and J ends, which lost 2 bases and 7 bases, there was a span of 11 bases. Germline CDR1 and CDR2: SGHTA and FQGNSA. CDR3 sequence: CASSLSDSNEAFF. The DNA of the CDR3 is TGTGCCAGCAGCTTATCGGACAGCAATGAAGCTTTCTTT.

This chain links TRBV20-1 with TRBJ2-5, with D perhaps matching TRBD1 or TRBD2 (6 bases each). Germline CDR1 reads DFQATT; CDR2 reads SNEGSKA (reference sequence). V was trimmed by 6 bases and J by 5 bases, leaving 19 bases between them. CDR3 length equals 14 residues. CDR3 nucleotide sequence: TGCAGTGCCCGTAAAACGGGGGCAGGGGAGACCCAGTACTTC. It specifies CSARKTGAGETQYF.

The rearrangement joins TRBV6-5 to TRBJ2-1; TRBD2 aligns across 10 bases. CDR1 is MNHEY and CDR2 is SVGAGI in the germline V gene. This CDR3 region has 14 residues. V lost 5 bases and J lost 5; bases outside the gene matches: 3. The CDR3 loop is CASSERGGNNEQFF. The CDR3 nucleotides are TGTGCCAGCAGTGAGCGGGGGGGAAACAATGAGCAGTTCTTC.

This clonotype has more than one count but fewer than ten. The V and J genes are TRBV3-1 and TRBJ1-2; 7 bases match TRBD1. The CDR3 runs to 14 residues. Trimming removed 8 bases from V and 4 bases from J; junction bases left unmatched: 10. CDR1 is LGHDT and CDR2 is YNNKEL in the germline V gene (reference sequence). The CDR3 here is CASSPYRGSYGYTF. In nucleotides, the CDR3 is TGTGCCAGCTCCCCTTACAGGGGTAGCTATGGCTACACCTTC.

V gene TRBV20-1 combines with J gene TRBJ2-7; D is possibly TRBD2 (7 bases). From germline, CDR1 is DFQATT and CDR2 SNEGSKA (reference sequence). The CDR3 runs 15 residues. V lost 0 bases, J lost 9 bases, and 21 bases lay in between. The CDR3 reads CSARDGEGGPGWQYF. The CDR3, as DNA: TGCAGTGCTAGAGATGGGGAGGGGGGCCCAGGGTGGCAGTACTTC.

On this clonotype: At one end, the junction sequence differs from germline, possibly due to a read error. The rearrangement joins TRBV6-4 to TRBJ2-1; 10 bases are a match to TRBD2. The germline CDR1 and CDR2 sequences are MRHNA and SNTAGT. The CDR3 contains 15 residues. CDR3 DNA sequence: TGTGCCTGCAGCTTAGCGGGGGGCGAGTACAATGAGCAGTTCTTC. Its protein is CACSLAGGEYNEQFF.

This chain joins TRBV27 and TRBJ2-4; D gene unclear. Gene TRBJ2-7 matches the end of the DNA better, so the J call may be wrong. The CDR3 is 13 residues long. Germline-derived CDR1 and CDR2 are MNHEY and SMNVEV (reference sequence). CDR3 in DNA: TGTGCCAGCAGTTTGGTCCAGGACTACGAGCAGTACTTC. Protein: CASSLVQDYEQYF.

The chain employs TRBV9 and TRBJ2-1; 7 bases fit TRBD2. Germline V gene lookup returns CDR1 SGDLS and CDR2 YYNGEE. Trimming took 0 bases from V and 7 from J; bases not matched to a gene: 7. The CDR3 totals 15 residues. CDR3 sequence (DNA): TGTGCCAGCAGCGTAGTGCCAGCGGGGTTGAATGAGCAGTTCTTC. Its translation: CASSVVPAGLNEQFF.

This chain connects TRBV6-5 to TRBJ2-5; 10 positions agree with TRBD2. CDR1 is MNHEY and CDR2 is SVGAGI in the germline V gene. This CDR3 contains 15 residues. V was clipped by 6 bases and J by 4 bases; unmatched bases: 8. In nucleotides, the CDR3 is TGTGCCAGCAGAAGAAGCGGGGGGGCCTCAGAGACCCAGTACTTC. Its translation is CASRRSGGASETQYF.

The chain couples TRBV5-1 to TRBJ1-1, with D perhaps matching TRBD1 (5 bases). The V and J ends lost 2 bases and 7 bases respectively, with 15 bases between them. The germline V gene has CDR1 SGHRS and CDR2 YFSETQ. The CDR3 consists of 14 residues. The CDR3 nucleotides are TGCGCCAGCAGCTTCGGGACTACTTCGGGTGAAGCTTTCTTT. This sequence encodes CASSFGTTSGEAFF.

The rearrangement joins TRBV3-1 to TRBJ2-7, with 8 bases matching TRBD1. Trimming at V came to 4 bases and at J to 5 bases, leaving 7 bases not matched to a gene. This CDR3 region has 14 residues. CDR1 is LGHDT, CDR2 YNNKEL, per germline (reference sequence). This CDR3 is CASSLGQGTHEQYF. In DNA form, the CDR3 reads TGTGCCAGCAGCCTTGGACAGGGCACCCACGAGCAGTACTTC.

The rearrangement links TRBV4-3 to TRBJ2-4; the match to TRBD2 covers 11 bases. Trimming cost V 2 bases and J 0 bases; bases outside gene matches: 12. This CDR3 is 20 amino acids long. CDR1 is LGHNA and CDR2 is YSLEER in the germline V gene. The CDR3 is CASSQHRGTSGNIAKNIQYF. The CDR3 DNA follows: TGCGCCAGCAGCCAACACCGTGGGACTAGCGGTAACATAGCCAAAAACATTCAGTACTTC.

The chain's CDR3 is CASRTGGWNEQYF. The CDR3 bases are TGTGCCAGCAGGACAGGAGGTTGGAATGAGCAGTACTTC. V usage is TRBV6-5 and J usage is TRBJ2-1; perhaps TRBD1 as D (6 bases). The J call is doubtful: the DNA matches TRBJ2-7 better. Germline values: CDR1 MNHEY, CDR2 SVGAGI. The CDR3 is 13 amino acids.

A few counts support this clonotype. The rearrangement joins TRBV29-1 to TRBJ2-5, with TRBD1 matching over 8 bases. The CDR3 loop spans 13 amino acids. CDR1 and CDR2 (germline): SQVTM, ANQGSEA. The V segment lost 7 bases and the J segment 11 bases; nucleotides outside the gene matches: 15. CDR3 loop: CSGGQGVYNEQYF. In nucleotides, the CDR3 is TGCAGCGGCGGACAGGGCGTATACAATGAGCAGTACTTC.

This clonotype has only one observation. This chain uses TRBV18 with TRBJ2-1; TRBD2 matches at 14 bases. CDR3 length: 18 amino acids. V lost 3 bases and J lost 10; bases outside the gene matches: 14. The germline V gene has CDR1 KGHSH and CDR2 LQKENI. The CDR3 DNA is TGTGCCAGCTCACCTCGAGTAAGAGGACTAGCGGGGGGCCTAGAGCAGTTCTTC. This codes for CASSPRVRGLAGGLEQFF.